Listed below are T cell receptor beta chains from one sample, sequenced in a study of blood T cell repertoires in COVID-19. Clones were sequenced by immunoSEQ multiplex PCR, and TCRdb holds only the in-frame ones, with some missing. The sample lists about 200,000 clones; 86% were seen once. The sample was PBMCs or T cells enriched from blood (not recorded which). These receptors came from a man in his forties or fifties with acute COVID-19. CDR3s include the opening cysteine and the closing phenylalanine or tryptophan. A D gene is named only where the DNA matches it firmly. The size entry is marked missing in some rows and otherwise reads once, few, many or a size class.

cdr3_nt,cdr3_aa,j_call,clone_size,v_call,d_call
TGTGCCAGCAGTTTATACGGGACAGGGTGGAACTATGGCTACACCTTC,CASSLYGTGWNYGYTF,TRBJ1-2,NA,TRBV27,TRBD1
TGTGCCAGCAGTTTGTCCGGGACTAGCGGCTCCCAATTT,CASSLSGTSGSQF,TRBJ2-3,NA,TRBV28,TRBD2
TGTGCCAGCAGCTCAAGCGGGCGTAGCTCCTACAATGAGCAGTTCTTC,CASSSSGRSSYNEQFF,TRBJ2-1,NA,TRBV7-6,NA
TGTGCCATCAGTGAAAGGAGGACAGGGGTGAACACTGAAGCTTTCTTT,CAISERRTGVNTEAFF,TRBJ1-1,few,TRBV10-3,TRBD1
TGTGCCAGCACGCGGGGCCCCACAGATACGCAGTATTTT,CASTRGPTDTQYF,TRBJ2-3,once,TRBV2,NA
TGTGCCAGCAGTGCGATGCAGAACACTGAAGCTTTCTTT,CASSAMQNTEAFF,TRBJ1-1,few,TRBV28,NA
TGTGCCAGCAGCCAATTAGCGGGAGGTGAGCAGTTCTTC,CASSQLAGGEQFF,TRBJ2-1,NA,TRBV14,TRBD2
TGTGCCAGCAGCTACCAGGGAAAGGATACGCAGTATTTT,CASSYQGKDTQYF,TRBJ2-3,NA,TRBV3-1/TRBV3-2,NA
TGTGCCAGCAGCCAAGTAACAGGGAGGGGGTACGAGCAGTACTTC,CASSQVTGRGYEQYF,TRBJ2-7,NA,TRBV14,NA
TGTGCCAGCAGCTCGAACTTGGGACTAGCGGGATTCAGGGGGTCCTACAATGAGCAGTTCTTC,CASSSNLGLAGFRGSYNEQFF,TRBJ2-1,NA,TRBV7-8,TRBD2
TGCGCCAGCAGCTTGTATTTGGCCGCGAACACCGGGGAGCTGTTTTTT,CASSLYLAANTGELFF,TRBJ2-2,NA,TRBV5-1,NA
TGTGCCAGCACCATAGACTCCGAAGGCACGCAGTATTTT,CASTIDSEGTQYF,TRBJ2-3,NA,TRBV2,NA
TGTGCCAGCTCACCGGACAGGAGCACAGATACGCAGTATTTT,CASSPDRSTDTQYF,TRBJ2-3,NA,TRBV18,TRBD1
TGTGCCAGCACTTTGACGAGCGGTTACCTTCTTACAGATACGCAGTATTTT,CASTLTSGYLLTDTQYF,TRBJ2-3,NA,TRBV28,NA
TGTGCCAGCAGTTACGGTATAGCGGGAGGGAGTGAGCAGTTCTTC,CASSYGIAGGSEQFF,TRBJ2-1,once,TRBV6-5,TRBD2
TGTGCCAGCACCCGACAGAACCAAGAGACCCAGTACTTC,CASTRQNQETQYF,TRBJ2-5,NA,TRBV12-3/TRBV12-4,NA
TGTGCCAGCAGCTCCGGGACAGGGGGCGGGTACGAGCAGTACTTC,CASSSGTGGGYEQYF,TRBJ2-7,NA,TRBV5-4,TRBD1
TGTGCCAGCAGTTTATGGACGGGACAGGGTATGAACACTGAAGCTTTCTTT,CASSLWTGQGMNTEAFF,TRBJ1-1,NA,TRBV28,TRBD1
TGTGCCAGCAGAATTTCGGGTCGGACCGGGGAGCTGTTTTTT,CASRISGRTGELFF,TRBJ2-2,NA,TRBV28,NA
TGTGCCAGCAGTTACTTAGGGACAGGAAGGAATTCACCCCTCCACTTT,CASSYLGTGRNSPLHF,TRBJ1-6,NA,TRBV6-5,TRBD1
TGTGCCAGCAGCTTACAGGGGAGCTCCTATAATTCACCCCTCCACTTT,CASSLQGSSYNSPLHF,TRBJ1-6,NA,TRBV11-2,NA
TGTGCCAGCAGTTACGGGAGAGGACGTAACACTGAAGCTTTCTTT,CASSYGRGRNTEAFF,TRBJ1-1,NA,TRBV6-6,NA
TGTGCCAGCAGTTATGGGTCGGGACAGGCCACCCGGGGTTACGAGCAGTACTTC,CASSYGSGQATRGYEQYF,TRBJ2-7,NA,TRBV6-2/TRBV6-3,TRBD1
TGTGCCAGCAGCCAACGGGGCGGGATCTCTGGGGCCAACGTCCTGACTTTC,CASSQRGGISGANVLTF,TRBJ2-6,NA,TRBV4-2,NA
TGTGCCAGCAGCTTAGCCGGAACAGGGGTTGCTGGCTACACCTTC,CASSLAGTGVAGYTF,TRBJ1-2,NA,TRBV11-2,TRBD1
TGTGCCAGCAGCCTTCCAGGTGTGGGCGAGCAGTACTTC,CASSLPGVGEQYF,TRBJ2-7,NA,TRBV7-9,NA
TGTGCCTGGAGTGTAAGGGGGACAGGGGGGGACTTC,CAWSVRGTGGDF,TRBJ2-5,NA,TRBV30,TRBD1
TGTGCCAGCAGTCAGGGGGCTAGGTCTGAAGCTTTCTTT,CASSQGARSEAFF,TRBJ1-1,once,TRBV28,TRBD1